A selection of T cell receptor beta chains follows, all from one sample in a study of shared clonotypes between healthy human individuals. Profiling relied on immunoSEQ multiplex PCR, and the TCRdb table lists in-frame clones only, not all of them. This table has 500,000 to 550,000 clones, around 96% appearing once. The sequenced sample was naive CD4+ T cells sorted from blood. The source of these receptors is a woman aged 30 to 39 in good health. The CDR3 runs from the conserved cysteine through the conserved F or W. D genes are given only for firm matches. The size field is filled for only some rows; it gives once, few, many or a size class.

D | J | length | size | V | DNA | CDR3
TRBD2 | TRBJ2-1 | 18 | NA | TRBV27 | TGTGCCAGCAGTTCCTCCACGACTAGCGGGGCCCCCTACAATGAGCAGTTCTTC | CASSSSTTSGAPYNEQFF
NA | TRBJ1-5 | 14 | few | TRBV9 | TGTGCCAGCAGCAGAGGACCGCTCAATCAGCCCCAGCATTTT | CASSRGPLNQPQHF
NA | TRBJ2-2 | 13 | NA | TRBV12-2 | TGTGCAAGTCGCTTAGGGGGAACCGGGGAGCTGTTTTTT | CASRLGGTGELFF
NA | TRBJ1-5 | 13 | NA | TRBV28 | TGTGCCAGCAGTTTCCAAGGGGGACAGCCCCAGCATTTT | CASSFQGGQPQHF
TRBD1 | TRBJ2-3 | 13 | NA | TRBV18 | TGTGCCAGCTCAACAGGGGTGACAGATACGCAGTATTTT | CASSTGVTDTQYF
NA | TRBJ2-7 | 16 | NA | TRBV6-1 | TGTGCCAGCAGTGACCACGCTACAGACCCGCGCTACGAGCAGTACTTC | CASSDHATDPRYEQYF
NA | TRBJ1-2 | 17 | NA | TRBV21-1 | TGTGCCAGCAGCACCTGGACAGGGCCCGGTATGTCGGATGGCTACACCTTC | CASSTWTGPGMSDGYTF
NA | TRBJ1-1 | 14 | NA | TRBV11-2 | TGTGCCAGCAGCTTACCCCCGGAGAACACTGAAGCTTTCTTT | CASSLPPENTEAFF
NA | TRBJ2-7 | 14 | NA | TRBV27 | TGTGCCAGTCAGCGATCAGGACAGATCTACGAGCAGTACTTC | CASQRSGQIYEQYF
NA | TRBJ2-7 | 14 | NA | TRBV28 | TGTGCCAGCAGCTGGGCCGGGACGGACTACGAGCAGTACTTC | CASSWAGTDYEQYF
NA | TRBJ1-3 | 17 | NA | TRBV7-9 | TGTGCCAGCAGCAAAACACCGGGACCAACTTCGGGAAACACCATATATTTT | CASSKTPGPTSGNTIYF
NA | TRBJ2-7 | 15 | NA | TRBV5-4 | TGTGCCAGCAGGTATACAGGGCTTACTTCCTACGAGCAGTACTTC | CASRYTGLTSYEQYF
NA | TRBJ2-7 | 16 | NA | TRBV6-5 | TGTGCCAGCAGTTACTCGATGACGGGATTCTCCTACGAGCAGTACTTC | CASSYSMTGFSYEQYF
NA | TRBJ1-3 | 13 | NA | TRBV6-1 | TGTGCCAGCACTGGCAAACTAGGAAACACCATATATTTT | CASTGKLGNTIYF
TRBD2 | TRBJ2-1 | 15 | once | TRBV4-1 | TGCGCCAGCAGCCATAGACTAGCGGGAGGCAATGAGCAGTTCTTC | CASSHRLAGGNEQFF
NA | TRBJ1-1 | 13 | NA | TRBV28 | TGTGCCAGCAGACAGGTGGACCCAAGGGCCGCTTTCTTT | CASRQVDPRAAFF
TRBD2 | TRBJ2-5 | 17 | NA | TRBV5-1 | TGCGCCAGCAGCTTGGGACTAGCGGGAGGGCCTATGGAGACCCAGTACTTC | CASSLGLAGGPMETQYF
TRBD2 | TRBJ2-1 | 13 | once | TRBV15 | TGTGCCACCAGCAAGCCACTAGCGCGAGAGCAGTTCTTC | CATSKPLAREQFF
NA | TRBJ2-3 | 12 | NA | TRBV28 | TGTGCCAGCAATGGCGGAACAGATACGCAGTATTTT | CASNGGTDTQYF
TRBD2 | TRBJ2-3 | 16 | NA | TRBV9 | TGTGCCAGCAGTGATCTAGCGGGTGGGAGCACAGATACGCAGTATTTT | CASSDLAGGSTDTQYF
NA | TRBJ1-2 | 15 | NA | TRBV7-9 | TGTGCCAGCAGCTCGTCGGGCGGAGGACTTTATGGCTACACCTTC | CASSSSGGGLYGYTF
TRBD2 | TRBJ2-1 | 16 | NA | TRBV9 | TGTGCCAGCAGCGTCCTGGGACTAGCGGGAGTAAGTGAGCAGTTCTTC | CASSVLGLAGVSEQFF
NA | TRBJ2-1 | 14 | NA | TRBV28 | TGTGCCAGCAGTTTAAGGGCGGGGTACAATGAGCAGTTCTTC | CASSLRAGYNEQFF
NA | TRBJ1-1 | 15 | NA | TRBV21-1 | TGTGCCAGCAGCAAATTCATCAGGGGGTGCACTGAAGCTTTCTTT | CASSKFIRGCTEAFF
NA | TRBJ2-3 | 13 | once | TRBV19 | TGTGCCAGTAGCCCAAGGGGCACAGATACGCAGTATTTT | CASSPRGTDTQYF
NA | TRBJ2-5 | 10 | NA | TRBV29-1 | TGCAGCTCCTCTGGGGCGACCCAGTACTTC | CSSSGATQYF
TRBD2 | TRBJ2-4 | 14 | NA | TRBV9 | TGTGCCAGCAGCGTAGCGGCTAGCGGGAACATTCAGTACTTC | CASSVAASGNIQYF
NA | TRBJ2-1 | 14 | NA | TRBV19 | TGTGCCAGTAGTATTACAGGTAAATACAATGAGCAGTTCTTC | CASSITGKYNEQFF
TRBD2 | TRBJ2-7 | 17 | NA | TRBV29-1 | TGCAGCGTTGAAACTAGCGGGAGTACCAATTTACCCTACGAGCAGTACTTC | CSVETSGSTNLPYEQYF
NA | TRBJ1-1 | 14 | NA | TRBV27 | TGTGCCAGCAGCTTAACGGAGATGAACACTGAAGCTTTCTTT | CASSLTEMNTEAFF
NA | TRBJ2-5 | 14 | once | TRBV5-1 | TGCGCCAGCAGCTTGTACTCGAGAGAAGAGACCCAGTACTTC | CASSLYSREETQYF
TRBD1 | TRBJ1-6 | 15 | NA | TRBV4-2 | TGTGCCAGCAGGCACACCGGGACAGGGCACTCACCCCTCCACTTT | CASRHTGTGHSPLHF